The 12 T cell receptor beta chains presented below share a single source sample, sequenced in a study of identifying expanded T cells in peripheral blood. Data came from immunoSEQ multiplex PCR; TCRdb stores just in-frame clones and leaves some out. The data show roughly 130,000 clones, with less than 90% seen just once and approximately 8.9% held by the top ten. Material: blood. The source is a person aged 18 to 75 in good health.

This sequence joins TRBV29-1 and TRBJ2-7; weak D call: TRBD2 (5 bases). CDR1 is SQVTM, CDR2 ANQGSEA, per germline. V lost 0 bases to trimming and J lost 7 bases, with 10 bases between them. CDR3 length equals 12 residues. The DNA of the CDR3 is TGCAGCGTTGAAGAAAGGGAGCAGGAGCAGTACTTC. Protein: CSVEEREQEQYF.

This chain connects TRBV7-9 to TRBJ2-3, with D perhaps TRBD1 or TRBD2 (6 bases each). V was shortened by 0 bases and J by 4 bases, with 8 bases between the two germline ends. Per the germline V gene, CDR1 is SEHNR and CDR2 is FQNEAQ (reference sequence). This CDR3 comprises 14 residues. For the CDR3, the DNA is TGTGCCAGCAGCTTAGCGGGGGGCGCAGATACGCAGTATTTT. Its translation is CASSLAGGADTQYF.

The chain has TRBV28 and TRBJ1-1; D remains unclear. The V and J ends lost 2 bases and 8 bases respectively, with 12 bases between them. The CDR3 has 13 amino acids. CDR1 MDHEN and CDR2 SYDVKM come from the germline V gene. The CDR3 region is CASSLGGFGEAFF. DNA for the CDR3: TGTGCCAGCAGTTTAGGAGGTTTTGGGGAAGCTTTCTTT.

This rearrangement joins TRBV6-1 to TRBJ1-1; no firm D call. Trimming left V 7 bases short and J 0 bases short, with 9 bases between. Germline CDR1 and CDR2: MNHNS and SASEGT. The CDR3 has 13 amino acids. The CDR3 region is CASKQEVNTEAFF. The CDR3 nucleotides are TGTGCCAGCAAACAAGAGGTGAACACTGAAGCTTTCTTT.

The gene calls are TRBV7-3 and TRBJ2-1; D is unclear. Trimming cost V 5 bases and J 4 bases, with 12 bases left between them. Germline loops: CDR1 SGHTA, CDR2 FQGTGA. The CDR3 runs to 14 residues. For the CDR3, the DNA is TGTGCCAGCAGCCCGGCGCGGAATTACAATGAGCAGTTCTTC. This translates into CASSPARNYNEQFF.

V and J are TRBV7-9 and TRBJ2-5; 7 bases agree with TRBD2. The CDR3 runs to 15 residues. Per germline, CDR1 SEHNR and CDR2 FQNEAQ (reference sequence). The trim removed 2 bases at V and 2 bases at J, leaving 5 bases unmatched. The CDR3 DNA reads as TGTGCCAGCAGCTTATCCGGGAGGTTACAAGAGACCCAGTACTTC. Encoded protein: CASSLSGRLQETQYF.

The gene calls are TRBV29-1 and TRBJ2-3; TRBD1 aligns across 9 bases. Trimming removed 7 bases from V and 1 base from J; junction bases left unmatched: 3. The germline CDR1 and CDR2 sequences are SQVTM and ANQGSEA. The CDR3 is 13 amino acids. CDR3 sequence: CSAWTGGTDTQYF. Written as DNA, the CDR3 is TGCAGCGCCTGGACAGGGGGCACAGATACGCAGTATTTT.

The chain has TRBV5-1 and TRBJ2-6, with D perhaps TRBD1 (5 bases). V dropped 7 bases and J dropped 0 bases, with 14 bases sitting between them. This CDR3 is 16 amino acids long. Germline CDR1 SGHRS, CDR2 YFSETQ. CDR3 in DNA: TGCGCCAGCGAAAAGGGGCAGAGCTCTGGGGCCAACGTCCTGACTTTC. Its translation is CASEKGQSSGANVLTF.

This clone was observed a single time. The CDR3 DNA is TGTGCCAGCAGTCGGAATTTCGGGGGCTCCTACGAGCAGTACTTC. Translated: CASSRNFGGSYEQYF. The rearrangement uses TRBV5-5 and TRBJ2-7, with D perhaps matching TRBD2 (6 bases). Trimming cost V 5 bases and J 0 bases, with 15 bases left between them. There are 15 residues in the CDR3. CDR1 is SGHKS, CDR2 YYEKEE, per germline (reference sequence).

J is TRBJ1-1 and V is TRBV18; 12 bases match TRBD1. This CDR3 comprises 15 residues. V lost 5 bases to trimming and J lost 3 bases; unmatched junction nucleotides: 4. CDR1 is KGHSH and CDR2 is LQKENI in the germline V gene. The CDR3: CASSTGTGGYTEAFF. The CDR3 region has the DNA TGTGCCAGCTCAACTGGGACAGGGGGCTACACTGAAGCTTTCTTT.

CDR3 DNA: TGTGCCAGCAGCTCCAGGACAGGGAGCAATCAGCCCCAGCATTTT. Encoded protein: CASSSRTGSNQPQHF. J is TRBJ1-5 and V is TRBV7-2, with 8 bases identical to TRBD1. The CDR3 length is 15 residues. Germline CDR1 reads SGHTA; CDR2 reads FQGNSA. J lost 1 base, V lost 4 bases, and 3 bases had no gene match.

V usage is TRBV27 and J usage is TRBJ2-5; no clear D gene. Germline CDR1 and CDR2: MNHEY and SMNVEV (reference sequence). CDR3 length: 13 amino acids. V was clipped by 9 bases and J by 7 bases, with 18 bases between them. This chain's CDR3 is CASSKPEIGTQYF. The DNA of the CDR3 is TGTGCCAGTTCCAAGCCCGAGATTGGGACCCAGTACTTC.